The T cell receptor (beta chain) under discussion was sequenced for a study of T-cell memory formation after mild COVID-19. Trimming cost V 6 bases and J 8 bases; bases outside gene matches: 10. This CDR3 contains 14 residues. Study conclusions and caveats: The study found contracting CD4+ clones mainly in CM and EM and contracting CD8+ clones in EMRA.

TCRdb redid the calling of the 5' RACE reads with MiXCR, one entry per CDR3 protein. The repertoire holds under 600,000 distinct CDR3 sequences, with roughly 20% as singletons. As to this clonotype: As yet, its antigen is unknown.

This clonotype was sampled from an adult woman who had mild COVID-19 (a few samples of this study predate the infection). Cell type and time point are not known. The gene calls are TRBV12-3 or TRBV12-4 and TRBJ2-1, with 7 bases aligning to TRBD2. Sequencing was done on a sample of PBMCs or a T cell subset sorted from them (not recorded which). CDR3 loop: CASSLGLRDHEQFF. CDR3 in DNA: TGTGCCAGCAGCTTGGGACTAAGAGACCATGAGCAGTTCTTC.